These 7 T cell receptor beta chains came from one sample sequenced in a study of T cell repertoires in cytomegalovirus infection. TCRdb re-derived calls from the reads in MiXCR, one entry per CDR3 protein. The table has 490,000 or so distinct CDR3 sequences, 10% to 12% seen once. Material for sequencing was PBMCs. The source is a human donor in good health (CMV status not recorded). Some clones in this sample may be carry-over from other donors' samples.

This clonotype has just a few counts. One end of the junction fails to match germline, which may point to a read error. The rearrangement links TRBV20-1 to TRBJ2-1; 9 nucleotides line up with TRBD2. Germline CDR1 DFQATT, CDR2 SNEGSKA (reference sequence). The CDR3 covers 11 residues. This CDR3 is CSARIIAGATF. Here the CDR3 DNA reads TGCAGTGCTAGGATAATAGCGGGGGCAACATTC.

This clonotype was found many times. The chain couples TRBV19 to TRBJ1-5; D is possibly TRBD1 (6 bases). Trimming stripped 5 bases from V and 3 bases from J, with 14 bases between. CDR1 LNHDA and CDR2 SQIVND come from the germline V gene (reference sequence). The CDR3 spans 15 residues. The CDR3 DNA reads TGTGCCAGTAGTTCGCCACAGGGAAACAATCAGCCCCAGCATTTT. Translated: CASSSPQGNNQPQHF.

This chain joins TRBV2 and TRBJ1-4; maybe TRBD1 (6 bases). There are 16 residues in the CDR3. V gave up 7 bases and J gave up 2 bases, with 17 bases separating them. Germline V gene lookup returns CDR1 SNHLY and CDR2 FYNNEI. CDR3 DNA sequence: TGTGCCAGCACCCCACTAGGGGGGAGGACTAATGAAAAACTGTTTTTT. This encodes CASTPLGGRTNEKLFF.

The J gene is TRBJ1-5, the V gene TRBV9, with D perhaps TRBD1 (5 bases). V dropped 2 bases and J dropped 3 bases, with 6 bases sitting between them. This CDR3 has 13 amino acids. The germline V gene has CDR1 SGDLS and CDR2 YYNGEE. The CDR3 region is CASSVGPNQPQHF. The CDR3 DNA sequence: TGTGCCAGCAGCGTGGGGCCCAATCAGCCCCAGCATTTT.

V usage is TRBV24-1 and J usage is TRBJ1-2; D unclear. The germline V gene encodes CDR1 KGHDR and CDR2 SFDVKD. V was clipped by 5 bases and J by 7 bases, with 10 bases between them. There are 12 residues in the CDR3. Here the CDR3 reads CATSVGGSGYTF. CDR3 DNA: TGTGCCACCAGTGTCGGTGGGAGTGGCTACACCTTC.

The chain carries TRBV4-2 and TRBJ2-3; D remains ambiguous. Deletions cut 3 bases from V and 4 bases from J, with 5 bases between. Germline CDR1 LGHNA, CDR2 YNFKEQ. The length of the CDR3 is 12 residues. CDR3 loop: CASSHPADTQYF. CDR3 coding DNA: TGTGCCAGCAGCCACCCCGCAGATACGCAGTATTTT.

This clonotype showed up many times. This chain joins TRBV7-2 and TRBJ2-1, with 9 bases matching TRBD1. CDR3 length: 14 residues. Germline CDR1 and CDR2: SGHTA and FQGNSA. With V trimmed by 5 bases and J by 5 bases, 4 bases remained unmatched. The CDR3 loop is CASSPRDRDNEQFF. In DNA form, the CDR3 reads TGTGCCAGCAGCCCCCGGGACAGGGACAATGAGCAGTTCTTC.